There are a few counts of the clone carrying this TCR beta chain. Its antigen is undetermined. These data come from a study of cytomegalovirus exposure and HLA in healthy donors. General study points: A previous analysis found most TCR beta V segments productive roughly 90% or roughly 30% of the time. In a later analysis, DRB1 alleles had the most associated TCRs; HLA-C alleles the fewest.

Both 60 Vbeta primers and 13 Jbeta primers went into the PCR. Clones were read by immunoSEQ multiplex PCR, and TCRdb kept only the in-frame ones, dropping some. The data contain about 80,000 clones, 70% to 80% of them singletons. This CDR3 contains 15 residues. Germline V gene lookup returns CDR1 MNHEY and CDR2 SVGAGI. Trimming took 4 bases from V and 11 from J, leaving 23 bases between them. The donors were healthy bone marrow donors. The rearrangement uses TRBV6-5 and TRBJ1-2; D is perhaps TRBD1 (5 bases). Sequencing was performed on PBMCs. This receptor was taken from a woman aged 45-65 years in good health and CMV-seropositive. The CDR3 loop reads CASSSTAGLRAWYTF. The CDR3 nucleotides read TGTGCCAGCAGTTCCACTGCGGGACTCAGAGCGTGGTACACCTTC.